The 19 T cell receptor beta chains below were found in one sample sequenced in a study of post-analysis software for immune sequencing data. Presence of unique molecular identifiers characterized the TCR beta cDNA libraries. TCRdb itself ran the PCR reads through MiXCR, one entry per CDR3 protein. The sample consists of almost 700,000 distinct CDR3 sequences, 59% of them appearing once. General study findings and limits: Elevated frequency relative to controls characterized a handful of TRBV segments in patients, TRBV5-6, TRBV5-1 and TRBV20-1 among them.

Their antigens are not known. The sequenced sample consisted of blood. The receptors were sampled from a girl aged 2-10 years with multiple sclerosis.

This chain joins TRBV20-1 and TRBJ1-5; no clear D. CDR1 is DFQATT and CDR2 is SNEGSKA in the germline V gene (reference sequence). The CDR3 consists of 14 residues. Trimming stripped 6 bases from V and 0 bases from J, with 12 bases between. CDR3 sequence (DNA): TGCAGTGCCACTGACGGAGCTAGCAATCAGCCCCAGCATTTT. Its translation is CSATDGASNQPQHF.

The V gene is TRBV27, the J gene TRBJ1-1, with D perhaps matching TRBD1 (5 bases). The CDR3 covers 13 residues. The V and J ends lost 4 bases and 4 bases respectively, with 10 bases between them. Germline-derived CDR1 and CDR2 are MNHEY and SMNVEV (reference sequence). CDR3 sequence reads: CASSWIGGTEAFF. CDR3 nucleotides: TGTGCCAGCAGTTGGATCGGGGGCACTGAAGCTTTCTTT.

This chain connects TRBV9 to TRBJ2-7; D is possibly TRBD1 or TRBD2 (5 bases each). With 0 bases removed from V and 2 bases from J, the gap between germline ends came to 9 bases. The CDR3 is made up of 14 amino acids. The V gene's germline CDR1 is SGDLS and CDR2 YYNGEE. The CDR3 protein is CASSVGGAAYEQYF. DNA for the CDR3: TGTGCCAGCAGCGTAGGAGGGGCGGCCTACGAGCAGTACTTC.

This clonotype was counted between two and nine times. The CDR3 sequence: CASRTGTSADTDTQYF. DNA of the CDR3: TGCGCCAGCAGAACCGGGACTAGCGCCGACACAGATACGCAGTATTTT. The V and J genes are TRBV5-1 and TRBJ2-3, with 10 bases aligning to TRBD2. Germline V gene lookup returns CDR1 SGHRS and CDR2 YFSETQ. Trimming removed 5 bases from V and 2 bases from J; junction bases left unmatched: 8. CDR3 length: 16 amino acids. The variable domain in full, with the rest retrieved from reference TRBV5-1 and TRBJ2-3, is KAGVTQTPRYLIKTRGQQVTLSCSPISGHRSVSWYQQTPGQGLQFLFEYFSETQRNKGNFPGRFSGRQFSNSRSEMNVSTLELGDSALYLCASRTGTSADTDTQYFGPGTRLTVL.

The gene calls are TRBV20-1 and TRBJ2-5; TRBD2 agrees at 8 bases. V shed 5 bases and J 4 bases; nucleotides not matched to a gene: 9. This CDR3 has 14 amino acids. CDR1 and CDR2 from the germline V gene are DFQATT and SNEGSKA (reference sequence). CDR3: CSADGGAEGETQYF. In DNA, the CDR3 is TGCAGTGCTGACGGGGGGGCGGAGGGAGAGACCCAGTACTTC.

The chain uses TRBV20-1 and TRBJ2-1, with D uncertain. The CDR3 has 11 residues. Germline CDR1 and CDR2: DFQATT and SNEGSKA (reference sequence). Trimming cost V 5 bases and J 3 bases, with 5 bases left between them. The CDR3 spells CSARFYNEQFF. The DNA for the CDR3 is TGCAGTGCTCGCTTCTACAATGAGCAGTTCTTC.

The CDR3 spells CASSIAGGDIQFF. The CDR3 DNA is TGTGCCAGCAGTATAGCTGGGGGGGACATCCAGTTCTTC. V gene TRBV27 combines with J gene TRBJ2-1; a weak D match, TRBD2 (7 bases). The germline gives CDR1 MNHEY, CDR2 SMNVEV (reference sequence). Trimming left V 5 bases short and J 13 bases short, with 18 bases between. This CDR3 spans 13 amino acids.

In this sample, this clonotype turned up a few times. CDR3 nucleotides: TGCGCCAGCAGCCATCGCAGGGCTTCCCAAAAACTGTTTTTT. Its translation: CASSHRRASQKLFF. V gene TRBV4-1 combines with J gene TRBJ1-4; tentatively, D is TRBD1 (5 bases). CDR3 length: 14 amino acids. Germline V gives CDR1 MGHRA, CDR2 YSYEKL. The V gene lost 3 bases and the J gene lost 9 bases, with 14 bases spanning the gap.

This chain joins TRBV29-1 and TRBJ2-7; D remains ambiguous. The J call may be in error: the DNA end matches TRBJ2-5 better. The CDR3 covers 12 residues. Germline CDR1 is SQVTM and CDR2 is ANQGSEA. CDR3 in DNA: TGCAGCGTTGAGAGCCCTCAAGAGACCCAGTACTTC. This encodes CSVESPQETQYF.

V is TRBV20-1 and J is TRBJ2-1; possible D gene TRBD2, 6 bases. Trimming left V 1 base short and J 10 bases short, with 8 bases between. Germline assignment: CDR1 DFQATT and CDR2 SNEGSKA (reference sequence). CDR3 length equals 11 residues. For the CDR3, the DNA is TGCAGTGCTAGAGCGGGGGTCGAGCAGTTCTTC. Translated, it gives CSARAGVEQFF.

This clonotype has only a few counts. V is TRBV21-1 and J is TRBJ2-7; the table's D call of TRBD1 was not tested on the DNA. TRBV21-1 is a documented pseudogene. The CDR3 has 15 amino acids. CDR3 loop: CATNPTDISSYEQYF. The CDR3 nucleotides are TGTGCCACCAACCCGACAGATATTTCCTCCTACGAGCAGTACTTC.

The chain couples TRBV28 to TRBJ2-7; 8 bases agree with TRBD2. This CDR3 region has 15 residues. The junction had 5 bases not matched to a gene; V was cut back by 3 bases and J by 1 base. CDR1 is MDHEN and CDR2 is SYDVKM in the germline V gene. This CDR3 is CASSFPGGPSYEQYF. The CDR3 DNA is TGTGCCAGCAGTTTCCCGGGAGGGCCGTCCTACGAGCAGTACTTC.

The genes are TRBV5-1 and TRBJ2-7, with 7 positions matching TRBD1. The CDR3 runs 14 residues. Germline V gives CDR1 SGHRS, CDR2 YFSETQ. Trimming took 4 bases from V and 2 from J; bases not matched to a gene: 6. The CDR3 DNA follows: TGCGCCAGCAGCGTTACAGGGGAAGCCTACGAGCAGTACTTC. This translates into CASSVTGEAYEQYF.

This chain joins TRBV20-1 and TRBJ2-7; D is uncertain. CDR3 length: 14 residues. The germline V gene encodes CDR1 DFQATT and CDR2 SNEGSKA (reference sequence). CDR3 sequence: CSAYDDSSSYEQYF. The CDR3 region has the DNA TGCAGCGCCTATGACGACTCGAGCTCCTACGAGCAGTACTTC.

This clonotype has only a few counts. The chain links TRBV29-1 to TRBJ2-5; no clear D gene. Germline lookup yields CDR1 SQVTM and CDR2 ANQGSEA. V lost 5 bases and J 3 bases, leaving 4 bases between the germline ends. The CDR3 sequence is 10 residues long. The CDR3 bases are TGCAGCGTTTTAGAAGAGACCCAGTACTTC. Translating it yields CSVLEETQYF.

The chain joins TRBV4-3 to TRBJ1-4; D ambiguous. V gave up 4 bases and J gave up 0 bases, with 9 bases separating them. This CDR3 has 15 residues. CDR1 is LGHNA, CDR2 YSLEER, per germline. DNA of the CDR3: TGCGCCAGCAGCCCAGGCCGGTCAACTAATGAAAAACTGTTTTTT. Protein product: CASSPGRSTNEKLFF.

In its sample, this clonotype was seen a few times. The rearrangement links TRBV6-2 or TRBV6-3 to TRBJ1-5; D not resolved. The CDR3 extends over 15 amino acids. The germline V gene has CDR1 MNHEY and CDR2 SVGEGT. V lost 8 bases to trimming and J lost 2 bases, with 16 bases between them. In nucleotides, the CDR3 is TGTGCCAGCGCAAGGTGGGTGTTGGGCAATCAGCCCCAGCATTTT. This translates into CASARWVLGNQPQHF.

The chain joins TRBV5-1 to TRBJ2-1; 7 bases agree with TRBD2. The length of the CDR3 is 15 residues. Germline V gene lookup returns CDR1 SGHRS and CDR2 YFSETQ. V was clipped by 6 bases and J by 4 bases; unmatched bases: 10. CDR3 in DNA: TGCGCCAGCACCCCAGGACTAGGAAATTACAATGAGCAGTTCTTC. This gives the protein CASTPGLGNYNEQFF.

The V and J genes are TRBV20-1 and TRBJ2-1; D perhaps matches TRBD2 (5 bases). Germline CDR1 DFQATT, CDR2 SNEGSKA (reference sequence). The CDR3 consists of 12 residues. V gave up 4 bases and J gave up 4 bases, with 8 bases separating them. In nucleotides, the CDR3 is TGCAGTGCTAATTCGGGATACAATGAGCAGTTCTTC. Translated, it gives CSANSGYNEQFF.